A single sample is the source of the 11 T cell receptor beta chains below, sequenced in a study of blood T cell repertoires in COVID-19. Data came from immunoSEQ multiplex PCR; TCRdb stores just in-frame clones and leaves some out. Among about 370,000 clones listed, nearly 90% were seen once. Sequencing was done on a sample of PBMCs or T cells enriched from blood (not recorded which). The receptors come from a woman between 25 and 40 years old who had recovered from COVID-19.

Only one count was recorded for this clone. The chain uses TRBV5-1 and TRBJ1-2; D perhaps matches TRBD1 (5 bases). Per germline, CDR1 SGHRS and CDR2 YFSETQ. The CDR3 has 13 residues. With 6 bases removed from V and 4 bases from J, the gap between germline ends came to 13 bases. The CDR3 region is CASISYRFYGYTF. The CDR3 DNA reads as TGCGCCAGCATCTCCTACAGGTTCTATGGCTACACCTTC.

This chain uses TRBV9 with TRBJ1-6, with 7 bases identical to TRBD1. This CDR3 is 15 amino acids long. Germline assignment: CDR1 SGDLS and CDR2 YYNGEE. After removal of 2 bases from V and 6 bases from J, the junction contained 5 bases not matched to a gene. The CDR3 sequence: CASSVTGTANSPLHF. The CDR3 region has the DNA TGTGCCAGCAGCGTGACCGGGACAGCTAATTCACCCCTCCACTTT.

V gene TRBV9 combines with J gene TRBJ2-3, with 14 bases aligning to TRBD2. The CDR3 totals 18 residues. V lost 3 bases to trimming and J lost 1 base; unmatched junction nucleotides: 7. CDR1 is SGDLS and CDR2 is YYNGEE in the germline V gene. CDR3 loop: CASSGGTSGSVGTDTQYF. The CDR3 DNA reads TGTGCCAGCAGCGGCGGGACTAGCGGGAGCGTGGGCACAGATACGCAGTATTTT.

The chain is built from TRBV30 and TRBJ2-1; perhaps TRBD1 as D (5 bases). Trimming pared 5 bases from V and 5 bases from J, leaving 7 bases between. In germline, CDR1 is GTSNPN, CDR2 SVGIG (reference sequence). The CDR3 sequence is 11 residues long. The CDR3, as DNA: TGTGCCTGGGGCAGGGACAATGAGCAGTTCTTC. It is translated as CAWGRDNEQFF. The full variable domain, its missing parts supplied by reference TRBV30 and TRBJ2-1, is SQTIHQWPATLVQPVGSPLSLECTVEGTSNPNLYWYRQAAGRGLQLLFYSVGIGQISSEVPQNLSASRPQDRQFILSSKKLLLSDSGFYLCAWGRDNEQFFGPGTRLTVL.

In nucleotides, the CDR3 is TGCGCCAGCAGCTTGGCCCCACAGGGAGAGGAAAAACTGTTTTTT. Translated: CASSLAPQGEEKLFF. The chain links TRBV5-1 to TRBJ1-4, with D perhaps TRBD1 (6 bases). This CDR3 spans 15 amino acids. Germline CDR1 SGHRS, CDR2 YFSETQ. Trimming left V 0 bases short and J 8 bases short, with 14 bases between.

This clone was counted a single time. This chain links TRBV5-1 with TRBJ2-7, with 8 bases matching TRBD2. The length of the CDR3 is 14 residues. The ends lost 0 bases at V and 3 bases at J; junction bases unmatched: 2. Germline lookup yields CDR1 SGHRS and CDR2 YFSETQ. The CDR3: CASSLVAGGYEQYF. CDR3 DNA sequence: TGCGCCAGCAGCTTGGTTGCGGGAGGCTACGAGCAGTACTTC.

This clone has just one count. The chain recombines TRBV19 with TRBJ1-5; perhaps TRBD1 as D (5 bases). Trimming left V 3 bases short and J 3 bases short, with 9 bases between. The germline CDR1 and CDR2 sequences are LNHDA and SQIVND (reference sequence). The CDR3 length is 14 residues. This CDR3 reads CASSMGRVNQPQHF. DNA of the CDR3: TGTGCCAGTAGTATGGGCAGGGTCAATCAGCCCCAGCATTTT.

This chain uses TRBV7-9 with TRBJ2-7; no clear D. The CDR3 extends over 13 amino acids. V was shortened by 3 bases and J by 6 bases, with 12 bases between the two germline ends. Germline V CDR1 and CDR2: SEHNR, FQNEAQ (reference sequence). This CDR3 is CASSFPSRSEQYF. The CDR3 DNA follows: TGTGCCAGCAGCTTCCCCTCACGGAGCGAGCAGTACTTC.

The rearrangement links TRBV27 to TRBJ1-4; D not resolved. Trimming stripped 6 bases from V and 0 bases from J, with 14 bases between. Germline CDR1 MNHEY, CDR2 SMNVEV (reference sequence). The CDR3 contains 16 residues. The CDR3 bases are TGTGCCAGCAGCTGGACTAGTTCCCCAACTAATGAAAAACTGTTTTTT. It is translated as CASSWTSSPTNEKLFF.

The chain carries TRBV5-1 and TRBJ2-3; no firm D call. V was pared by 1 base and J by 4 bases, with 10 bases between. This CDR3 is 14 amino acids long. Germline-derived CDR1 and CDR2 are SGHRS and YFSETQ. The CDR3 region is CASSLLVPADTQYF. CDR3 bases: TGCGCCAGCAGCTTGCTAGTACCGGCAGATACGCAGTATTTT.

The DNA for the CDR3 is TGTGCCAGCAGCTTAGGCGGGGGCCTGGACAATGAGCAGTTCTTC. Residues: CASSLGGGLDNEQFF. The chain recombines TRBV11-3 with TRBJ2-1; perhaps TRBD2 as D (7 bases). The length of the CDR3 is 15 residues. The V gene lost 1 base and the J gene lost 5 bases, with 12 bases spanning the gap. CDR1 is SGHNT and CDR2 is YENEEA in the germline V gene.